Sequencing of this TCR beta chain was carried out in a study of CD8+CD57+ T cells in acquired aplastic anemia (dated by TCRdb to 2016 to 2019). Regarding the study in general: On average, sorted CD4+ and CD8+ cells yielded around 3.4 ug of extracted DNA, with a range of roughly 0.19 to 27.4 ug. A CD8+CD57+ expansion meant a frequency higher than the mean frequency seen in healthy subjects.

There are a few counts of this clonotype. Its binding antigen is unknown. No per-base quality is available; no much larger clone lies one base away. Patients chosen for sequencing had shown expansion of CD8+CD57+ cells by flow cytometry. Every patient had severe acquired aplastic anemia, diagnosed using the International Study of Aplastic Anemia and Agranulocytosis and Camitta criteria. At the time blood was sampled, none of the patients had received any therapy. In this study, sorted CD4+ and CD8+ T cells from the blood of healthy subjects and of severe aplastic anemia patients had their TCR repertoires deep-sequenced. Patients were enrolled under clinicaltrials.gov protocols 00001620, 01623167, 00001397, 00071045, 00081523 and 00961064 in the USA. Ficoll-Paque density gradient centrifugation was used to isolate peripheral blood mononuclear cells. Before DNA extraction, CD4+ and CD8+ T cells were sorted with FACS or magnetic beads.

Profiling of TCR beta VDJ combinations and CDR3 sequences used genomic DNA as the template. TCR repertoire sequencing was run on an Illumina HiSeq 2000. Regarding the original processing steps: TRBV/TRBJ rearrangement plots, CDR3 size and DJ length profiles, and Simpson's diversity index were used to assess repertoires. The most abundant DNA sequence in the deep sequencing data was taken as the immunodominant clone. CDR3 amino acid sequences were checked for sharing between subjects and were compared against published repertoires and the VDJdb database. Through fastp at Q25 and MiXCR, TCRdb rebuilt clones from the public reads, retaining in-frame beta chains. Each record represents a unique CDR3 protein, reported with the most common genes and DNA among its rows. The authors' filters were not applied to this entry. A total of around 220,000 distinct CDR3 sequences appear in this sample, about half of them only once. The top ten clonotypes cover roughly 21% of the sample.

The paper's findings and limits, for the study overall: Although twenty-nine CD8+ CDR3 sequences were shared by patients and controls, these sequences appeared highly expressed in patients and within the immunodominant clones of patients. CD8+ Simpson's diversity did not differ significantly between patients and healthy controls (P=0.060).

The V and J ends are trimmed by 6 bases and 3 bases, leaving 15 bases between them. The CDR3 holds 15 amino acids from the cysteine to the phenylalanine. Solely the CDR3 DNA is kept, with 45 bases framed from the first base. The CDR1 and CDR2 encoded by the germline V gene (reference sequence) are MNHNY and SVGAGI. This clonotype was obtained from a human donor with aplastic anemia. The sequencing input was sorted CD4+, CD8+, or CD8+CD57+ T cells (not recorded which) from PBMCs. The chain is encoded by TRBV6-6 joined to TRBJ1-3, with the D gene call left open. The DNA sequence is given as TGTGCCAGCAGGCCCTTAGGAATAGATGGAAACACCATATATTTT. Its protein is CASRPLGIDGNTIYF.